This TCR beta chain originates from a study of T-cell reconstitution after alpha-beta-depleted transplantation in children. This clonotype was counted between two and nine times. The TCRbeta library incorporated unique molecular identifiers. TCRdb independently ran MiXCR on the PCR reads; one entry per CDR3 protein. The data show 600,000 to 700,000 distinct CDR3 sequences, with roughly 15% seen just once and around 0.96% held by the top ten. The TCR originated in a human donor who donated a stem cell graft to a child with acute myeloid leukemia. The sequenced sample was PBMCs from the stem cell graft donor, obtained from the stem cell graft.

CDR3 nucleotide sequence: TGTGCCAACAGGGAGGGACTGAACACCGGGGAGCTGTTTTTT. This gives the protein CANREGLNTGELFF. The gene calls are TRBV12-3 or TRBV12-4 and TRBJ2-2, with D maybe TRBD2 (7 bases). Deletions cut 10 bases from V and 1 base from J, with 13 bases between. The CDR3 has 14 residues.